This is a list of T cell receptor beta chains from one sample in a study of post-analysis software for immune sequencing data. In TCRdb, the PCR reads were re-called with MiXCR into one record per CDR3 protein. The data contain hundreds of thousands of distinct CDR3 sequences, under 70% of them singletons. Sample: blood. Source of these receptors: a girl under 18 with multiple sclerosis. The CDR3 runs from the conserved cysteine through the conserved F or W. D genes are given only for firm matches. A clone size is listed for some rows: how often the clone was seen (once, few, many), or a class if it is expanded.

j_call v_call d_call clone_size cdr3_nt cdr3_aa
TRBJ2-7 TRBV12-3/TRBV12-4 NA NA TGTGCCAGCTCCTTCGGGGGCACCTCCTACGAGCAGTACTTC CASSFGGTSYEQYF
TRBJ1-4 TRBV20-1 NA NA TGCAGTGCACAGAAGGGACATAATGAAAAACTGTTTTTT CSAQKGHNEKLFF
TRBJ2-5 TRBV10-3 TRBD1 NA TGTGCCATCAGTGGCCCGACCCTAACAGGGGAAGAGACCCAGTACTTC CAISGPTLTGEETQYF
TRBJ2-7 TRBV19 TRBD1 few TGTGCCAGTAGTCTCTACAAGACAGGGGCAAGCGAGCAGTACTTC CASSLYKTGASEQYF
TRBJ1-1 TRBV12-3/TRBV12-4 NA NA TGTGCCAGCAGTTTAGCGGGAGGGTTGCGCTTTTCGGCTTTCTTT CASSLAGGLRFSAFF
TRBJ2-5 TRBV12-3/TRBV12-4 NA NA TGTGCCAGCATGGATGAGGGTCAAGAGACCCAGTACTTC CASMDEGQETQYF
TRBJ2-3 TRBV10-2 NA NA TGCGCCAGCAGTGAGTTGTCGGGGGCGCAGTATTTT CASSELSGAQYF
TRBJ2-7 TRBV3-1 NA few TGTGCCAGCAGCGCGATCGGGGAGGAGCAGTACTTC CASSAIGEEQYF
TRBJ2-7 TRBV20-1 TRBD2 few TGCAGTGCCGAACGCTCAGCGGGAGCTGACGAGCAGTACTTC CSAERSAGADEQYF
TRBJ2-4 TRBV5-1 NA NA TGCGCCAGCAGCTTGGAGACTCCCATTGACATTCAGTACTTC CASSLETPIDIQYF
TRBJ2-3 TRBV15 NA NA TGTGCCACCAGCAGAGCCGGGACTAGCACAGATACGCAGTATTTT CATSRAGTSTDTQYF
TRBJ2-7 TRBV9 NA NA TGTGCCAGCAGCGCGGGGCCCCTCAGCGAGCAGTACTTC CASSAGPLSEQYF
TRBJ1-2 TRBV29-1 NA few TGCAGCGTTGACCATAACTATGGCTACACCTTC CSVDHNYGYTF
TRBJ1-4 TRBV5-1 TRBD1 few TGCGCCAGCAGCTTGACTCCCCGGGACAGGGTGGGTGAAAAACTGTTTTTT CASSLTPRDRVGEKLFF
TRBJ2-6 TRBV5-1 TRBD2 once TGCGCCAGCAGGACTAGCGTCTCTGGGGCCAACGTCCTGACTTTC CASRTSVSGANVLTF
TRBJ2-5 TRBV7-9 NA few TGTGCCAGCAGCCCCCAGGAGTACCAAGAGACCCAGTACTTC CASSPQEYQETQYF
TRBJ1-2 TRBV5-4 NA NA TGTGCCAGCAGCGCCGGAGGGGGGCCCGGCTATGGCTACACCTTC CASSAGGGPGYGYTF
TRBJ2-1 TRBV2 TRBD2 NA TGTGCCAGCAGTGGCGGGAGGGCCTACAATGAGCAGTTCTTC CASSGGRAYNEQFF
TRBJ2-1 TRBV3-1 NA few TGTGCCAGCAGCCAGCAAAGCGGAGGATCCTACAATGAGCAGTTCTTC CASSQQSGGSYNEQFF
TRBJ2-1 TRBV27 TRBD2 few TGTGCCAGCAATAAAGCGGGAGAAATCTACAATGAGCAGTTCTTC CASNKAGEIYNEQFF
TRBJ2-3 TRBV10-2 TRBD2 NA TGCGCCAGCGGGGGACTAGCGGGCTTCAATTGGCCCACAGATACGCAGTATTTT CASGGLAGFNWPTDTQYF
TRBJ2-7 TRBV7-6 NA few TGTGCCAGCAGCTCCGGGACAACCGAGCAGTACTTC CASSSGTTEQYF
TRBJ2-4 TRBV6-2/TRBV6-3 TRBD2 NA TGTGCCAGCAGTGTGGCGGGGGGAAACATTCAGTACTTC CASSVAGGNIQYF
TRBJ2-1 TRBV5-1 TRBD1 few TGCGCCAGCAGCGGACAGGGAGGACACGAGCAGTTCTTC CASSGQGGHEQFF
TRBJ2-3 TRBV25-1 TRBD2 NA TGTGCCAGCAGTGATCTCGAGGGAGGGCCAAGAGCAGATACGCAGTATTTT CASSDLEGGPRADTQYF
TRBJ1-2 TRBV29-1 NA NA TGCAGCGTTGAAGGTCAGCAGAACTATGGCTACACCTTC CSVEGQQNYGYTF
TRBJ2-1 TRBV2 NA NA TGTACCAGCAGTGAAGCGAGGGCGTACGGTGAGCAGTTCTTC CTSSEARAYGEQFF
TRBJ2-7 TRBV10-3 NA few TGTGCCACGGCAGGACAGTCCTACGAGCAGTACTTC CATAGQSYEQYF
TRBJ2-7 TRBV9 NA NA TGTGCCAGCAGCGTAGAGGGCACCACGAGCTCCTACGAGCAGTACTTC CASSVEGTTSSYEQYF
TRBJ2-3 TRBV10-3 NA NA TGTGCCATCAGTGAGTCGGGTTTTGGTACGCAGTATTTT CAISESGFGTQYF
TRBJ1-2 TRBV7-9 NA NA TGTGCCACTTCCACCGAGTATGGCTACACCTTC CATSTEYGYTF
TRBJ2-1 TRBV7-3 TRBD2 NA TGTGCCAGCAGCAAGGGACTAGCGGGAGGTAGTGAGCAGTTCTTC CASSKGLAGGSEQFF
TRBJ2-7 TRBV12-3/TRBV12-4 NA NA TGTGCCAGCAATATGGGCGGACCCTACGAGCAGTACTTC CASNMGGPYEQYF
TRBJ2-7 TRBV5-1 NA NA TGCGCCAGCAGTCCGACAGGACACGAGCAGTACTTC CASSPTGHEQYF
TRBJ2-3 TRBV5-1 NA NA TGCGCCAGCAGCGGGACCCACGTTAGCGCGGATACGCAGTATTTT CASSGTHVSADTQYF
TRBJ2-7 TRBV29-1 TRBD1 few TGCAGCGCCGACAGGGGAAACGAGCAGTACTTC CSADRGNEQYF
TRBJ2-1 TRBV24-1 TRBD2 once TGTGCCACAGGGACTAGCGTCCACAATGAGCAGTTCTTC CATGTSVHNEQFF
TRBJ1-5 TRBV12-3/TRBV12-4 NA NA TGTGCCAGCAGTTTCGACCCCTTCTTCAGGGAGGCGAATCAGCCCCAGCATTTT CASSFDPFFREANQPQHF
TRBJ2-7 TRBV5-1 NA few TGCGCCAGCAGCCCTGGAAGCCCCGGCCACGAGCAGTACTTC CASSPGSPGHEQYF
TRBJ1-1 TRBV12-3/TRBV12-4 NA few TGTGCCAGCAGTTTCCGAATGAACACTGAAGCTTTCTTT CASSFRMNTEAFF
TRBJ2-1 TRBV20-1 NA NA TGCAGTGCTAGAGACGCCCCAGGGAAGAGATACAATGAGCAGTTCTTC CSARDAPGKRYNEQFF
TRBJ2-1 TRBV11-2 NA NA TGTGCCAGCAGCTTACAAAGGGGTGGTGAGCAGTTCTTC CASSLQRGGEQFF
TRBJ1-1 TRBV5-1 NA once TGCGCCAGCAGCATTCGACCCGAGCCGGGCACTGAAGCTTTCTTT CASSIRPEPGTEAFF
TRBJ2-1 TRBV20-1 TRBD2 NA TGCAGTGCTAGATCACTAGCGGGGGGTAGCTCCTACAATGAGCAGTTCTTC CSARSLAGGSSYNEQFF
TRBJ1-2 TRBV6-2/TRBV6-3 TRBD1 NA TGTGCCAGCAAGGGGACAGGCCGCTATGGCTACACCTTC CASKGTGRYGYTF
TRBJ2-1 TRBV29-1 NA NA TGCAGCGTAAGTCGGGCCCTCAATGAGCAGTTCTTC CSVSRALNEQFF
TRBJ2-5 TRBV5-1 TRBD2 few TGCGCCAGCAGCTTGGATCGGGCGGGGGGTCGGTTCTTC CASSLDRAGGRFF
TRBJ2-4 TRBV5-1 NA few TGCGCCAGCAGCTTGGAGGGTGGAGAAAACATTCAGTACTTC CASSLEGGENIQYF
TRBJ2-2 TRBV14 NA NA TGTGCCAGCAGCCAAACGGTGGTGGTCCAAACCGGGGAGCTGTTTTTT CASSQTVVVQTGELFF
TRBJ2-3 TRBV7-6 NA NA TGTGCCAGCAGCTTAGGTGGGGCGTACACAGATACGCAGTATTTT CASSLGGAYTDTQYF